The 32 T cell receptor beta chains below were found in one sample sequenced in a study of CD8 T cells in Susac syndrome. RNA, at roughly 0.45 to 1 ug, was reverse transcribed with random hexamers. One entry per CDR3 protein, called by TCRdb with MiXCR from the immunoSEQ multiplex PCR reads. Seen here are about 180,000 distinct CDR3 sequences, under 95% observed once, and the top ten hold roughly 0.12%. Input material: CD4+ T cells from PBMCs. The receptors originated from a human donor with Susac syndrome.

This sequence joins TRBV5-6 and TRBJ2-1, with 12 positions matching TRBD2. The germline gives CDR1 SGHDT, CDR2 YYEEEE. Unmatched junction bases numbered 16, after V lost 3 bases and J lost 0 bases. CDR3 size: 21 residues. CDR3 coding DNA: TGTGCCAGCAGCTCCGATCTACGACTAGCGGGGGCCCAGAGCTCCTACAATGAGCAGTTCTTC. Encoded protein: CASSSDLRLAGAQSSYNEQFF.

J is TRBJ1-1 and V is TRBV12-5, with D unresolved. This CDR3 has 12 amino acids. Germline V CDR1 and CDR2: LGHNT, FRNRAP. Trimming left V 4 bases short and J 4 bases short, with 7 bases between. In nucleotides, the CDR3 is TGTGCTAGTGGTTCTCGGGGCACTGAAGCTTTCTTT. Its translation: CASGSRGTEAFF.

V is TRBV28 and J is TRBJ2-7, with 7 bases aligning to TRBD1. The junction had 5 bases not matched to a gene; V was cut back by 3 bases and J by 3 bases. This CDR3 has 14 residues. CDR1 MDHEN and CDR2 SYDVKM come from the germline V gene. CDR3 sequence reads: CASSFAGGGYEQYF. DNA of the CDR3: TGTGCCAGCAGTTTCGCAGGGGGTGGCTACGAGCAGTACTTC.

The chain joins TRBV29-1 to TRBJ2-3; D possibly matches TRBD1 or TRBD2 (5 bases each). The CDR3 is made up of 16 amino acids. V gave up 6 bases and J gave up 2 bases, with 21 bases separating them. Germline loops: CDR1 SQVTM, CDR2 ANQGSEA. CDR3 DNA: TGCAGCGTGGATACCTTGAGCGGACATAACACAGATACGCAGTATTTT. Residues: CSVDTLSGHNTDTQYF.

The J gene is TRBJ2-7, the V gene TRBV7-9; 7 bases match TRBD1. CDR3 size: 14 residues. The germline CDR1 and CDR2 sequences are SEHNR and FQNEAQ (reference sequence). Losses at the gene ends were 5 bases for V and 5 bases for J; bases not matched to a gene: 9. The chain's CDR3 is CASSPGQSMNEQYF. In DNA form, the CDR3 reads TGTGCCAGCAGCCCGGGACAGTCGATGAACGAGCAGTACTTC.

The rearrangement uses TRBV3-1 and TRBJ1-6; 7 bases are a match to TRBD1. Germline lookup yields CDR1 LGHDT and CDR2 YNNKEL (reference sequence). CDR3 length: 16 residues. V dropped 3 bases and J dropped 6; count of bases not matched to a gene: 8. The CDR3 region has the DNA TGTGCCAGCAGCCAGATGACAGGGACCTCTAATTCACCCCTCCACTTT. As protein: CASSQMTGTSNSPLHF.

The rearrangement uses TRBV20-1 and TRBJ1-6, with unresolved D. CDR1 is DFQATT and CDR2 is SNEGSKA in the germline V gene (reference sequence). With 3 bases removed from V and 8 bases from J, the gap between germline ends came to 17 bases. CDR3 size: 15 residues. The CDR3 loop is CSARARQGSDSPLHF. The CDR3 DNA reads as TGCAGTGCTAGGGCAAGGCAAGGTTCTGATTCACCCCTCCACTTT.

CDR3 residues: CSAPSAYEQYF. CDR3 nucleotides: TGCAGTGCTCCATCTGCCTACGAGCAGTACTTC. This chain connects TRBV20-1 to TRBJ2-7; D gene uncertain. The CDR3 sequence is 11 residues long. V was shortened by 5 bases and J by 2 bases, with 7 bases between the two germline ends. The V gene's germline CDR1 is DFQATT and CDR2 SNEGSKA (reference sequence).

The chain couples TRBV29-1 to TRBJ1-2, with a weak D call TRBD1 (5 bases). This CDR3 has 16 amino acids. V was pared by 5 bases and J by 0 bases, with 19 bases between. Germline loops: CDR1 SQVTM, CDR2 ANQGSEA. This CDR3 reads CSVSQYGDPANYGYTF. Here the CDR3 DNA reads TGCAGCGTTTCTCAATATGGGGACCCAGCTAACTATGGCTACACCTTC.

The chain combines TRBV3-1 with TRBJ2-3, with 9 nucleotides matching TRBD1. Germline CDR1 and CDR2: LGHDT and YNNKEL (reference sequence). The CDR3 extends over 15 amino acids. V trimming: 4 bases; J trimming: 2 bases; junction bases outside the gene matches: 4. Written as DNA, the CDR3 is TGTGCCAGCAGCCTTGGGACAGGGAACACAGATACGCAGTATTTT. Amino acids: CASSLGTGNTDTQYF.

This clonotype came up once. The CDR3 nucleotides are TGTGCCAGCAGTTTCCACGGGACTAACGGGGAGCTGTTTTTT. This translates into CASSFHGTNGELFF. The V gene is TRBV27, the J gene TRBJ2-2; TRBD2 matches 7 bases. V lost 3 bases, J lost 7 bases, and 5 bases stayed unmatched. Germline V CDR1 and CDR2: MNHEY, SMNVEV (reference sequence). The CDR3 covers 14 residues.

This clonotype has only a few counts. V is TRBV30 and J is TRBJ1-1; D remains ambiguous. V lost 1 base and J 1 base, leaving 4 bases between the germline ends. Germline V lookup: CDR1 GTSNPN, CDR2 SVGIG (reference sequence). This CDR3 is built from 12 residues. The CDR3: CAWSEANTEAFF. The CDR3 nucleotides read TGTGCCTGGAGTGAGGCGAACACTGAAGCTTTCTTT.

For the CDR3, the DNA is TGCAGCGCCCACCAGGGAGGCTATGGCTACACCTTC. Protein sequence: CSAHQGGYGYTF. The chain combines TRBV29-1 with TRBJ1-2, with D perhaps matching TRBD1 (5 bases). With 7 bases removed from V and 4 bases from J, the gap between germline ends came to 13 bases. Per germline, CDR1 SQVTM and CDR2 ANQGSEA. The CDR3 has 12 amino acids.

This clonotype was found once. This sequence joins TRBV5-6 and TRBJ2-5, with TRBD1 as a possible D gene (5 bases). Germline V gene lookup returns CDR1 SGHDT and CDR2 YYEEEE. The CDR3 is made up of 15 amino acids. V shed 1 base and J shed 2 bases, with 12 bases lying between them. CDR3: CASSLRQGIQETQYF. In nucleotides, the CDR3 is TGTGCCAGCAGCTTGCGGCAGGGAATTCAAGAGACCCAGTACTTC.

V is TRBV30 and J is TRBJ1-2; D uncertain. Trimming stripped 4 bases from V and 4 bases from J, with 4 bases between. The CDR3 has 10 residues. Germline values: CDR1 GTSNPN, CDR2 SVGIG (reference sequence). The CDR3: CAWKAYGYTF. In nucleotides, the CDR3 is TGTGCCTGGAAAGCCTATGGCTACACCTTC. Full variable domain (outside the CDR3, taken from reference TRBV30 and TRBJ1-2): SQTIHQWPATLVQPVGSPLSLECTVEGTSNPNLYWYRQAAGRGLQLLFYSVGIGQISSEVPQNLSASRPQDRQFILSSKKLLLSDSGFYLCAWKAYGYTFGSGTRLTVV.

V is TRBV12-3 or TRBV12-4 and J is TRBJ2-4; a weak D match, TRBD1 (5 bases). This CDR3 has 15 amino acids. V dropped 1 base and J dropped 0 bases, with 7 bases sitting between them. For the CDR3, the DNA is TGTGCCAGCAGTTTAGAGGGGCTAGCCAAAAACATTCAGTACTTC. Translated, it gives CASSLEGLAKNIQYF.

V is TRBV4-2 and J is TRBJ2-3, with 7 bases lining up with TRBD1. The germline gives CDR1 LGHNA, CDR2 YNFKEQ. The ends lost 0 bases at V and 2 bases at J; junction bases unmatched: 11. This CDR3 comprises 18 residues. The CDR3 loop is CASSQDSRDSRDTDTQYF. The CDR3 region has the DNA TGTGCCAGCAGCCAAGACTCCCGGGACAGCCGGGACACAGATACGCAGTATTTT.

The chain joins TRBV20-1 to TRBJ1-2; D ambiguous. Germline CDR1 is DFQATT and CDR2 is SNEGSKA (reference sequence). V was pared by 4 bases and J by 4 bases, with 13 bases between. CDR3 length: 13 residues. CDR3 protein: CSATAGGGYGYTF. The DNA of the CDR3 is TGCAGTGCTACGGCAGGCGGCGGCTATGGCTACACCTTC.

This chain links TRBV7-9 with TRBJ2-3, with D perhaps matching TRBD1 (5 bases). This CDR3 comprises 18 residues. CDR1 is SEHNR and CDR2 is FQNEAQ in the germline V gene (reference sequence). V was pared by 1 base and J by 0 bases, with 17 bases between. The CDR3 protein is CASSLEAPRGPSTDTQYF. DNA of the CDR3: TGTGCCAGCAGCTTAGAGGCTCCTAGGGGCCCTAGCACAGATACGCAGTATTTT.

This chain links TRBV24-1 with TRBJ2-2; no clear D. This CDR3 spans 14 amino acids. Deletions cut 5 bases from V and 1 base from J, with 7 bases between. Germline CDR1 and CDR2: KGHDR and SFDVKD. CDR3 loop: CATSVRGNTGELFF. CDR3 DNA: TGTGCCACCAGTGTACGAGGGAACACCGGGGAGCTGTTTTTT.

V usage is TRBV20-1 and J usage is TRBJ2-7, with a tentative D call TRBD1 (5 bases). The CDR3 has 13 amino acids. Trimming removed 4 bases from V and 2 bases from J, with 12 bases in between. The germline CDR1 and CDR2 sequences are DFQATT and SNEGSKA (reference sequence). In DNA, the CDR3 is TGCAGTGCTAAGCTGCCAGGGACCTACGAGCAGTACTTC. It translates to CSAKLPGTYEQYF.

This rearrangement joins TRBV10-3 to TRBJ1-4; the D is unclear. Trimming pared 0 bases from V and 8 bases from J, leaving 4 bases between. The CDR3 extends over 12 amino acids. Germline lookup yields CDR1 ENHRY and CDR2 SYGVKD. The CDR3 nucleotides are TGTGCCATCAGTGAGTCAGTCGAAAAACTGTTTTTT. It is translated as CAISESVEKLFF.

This chain links TRBV5-4 with TRBJ1-3, with TRBD1 matching 8 bases. Germline V gives CDR1 SGHNT, CDR2 YYREEE (reference sequence). The CDR3 extends over 13 amino acids. Trimming removed 4 bases from V and 4 bases from J; junction bases left unmatched: 1. DNA of the CDR3: TGTGCCAGCAGCGGACAGGGAGGAAACACCATATATTTT. Translated: CASSGQGGNTIYF.

V usage is TRBV28 and J usage is TRBJ2-7, with 7 bases fitting TRBD1. Losses at the gene ends were 5 bases for V and 5 bases for J; bases not matched to a gene: 9. This CDR3 is 14 amino acids long. Germline values: CDR1 MDHEN, CDR2 SYDVKM. The CDR3 sequence is CASSPPTGSDEQYF. CDR3 bases: TGTGCCAGCAGTCCACCGACAGGGAGCGACGAGCAGTACTTC. The whole variable domain, remainder taken from reference TRBV28 and TRBJ2-7, is DVKVTQSSRYLVKRTGEKVFLECVQDMDHENMFWYRQDPGLGLRLIYFSYDVKMKEKGDIPEGYSVSREKKERFSLILESASTNQTSMYLCASSPPTGSDEQYFGPGTRLTVT.

V and J are TRBV20-1 and TRBJ1-4; TRBD1 matches 7 bases. There are 17 residues in the CDR3. V was clipped by 0 bases and J by 5 bases; unmatched bases: 12. Looked up from germline, CDR1 is DFQATT and CDR2 is SNEGSKA (reference sequence). The CDR3, as DNA: TGCAGTGCTAGAGAAACCCGGACCGGGACAGCGAATGAAAAACTGTTTTTT. Its translation: CSARETRTGTANEKLFF.

The gene calls are TRBV12-3 or TRBV12-4 and TRBJ1-1; D uncertain. Trimming cost V 7 bases and J 5 bases, with 14 bases left between them. This CDR3 spans 13 amino acids. CDR3 sequence reads: CASTIHEETEAFF. CDR3 nucleotides: TGTGCCAGCACGATTCACGAGGAAACTGAAGCTTTCTTT.

The chain joins TRBV9 to TRBJ2-5, with 8 bases that match TRBD2. The V gene's germline CDR1 is SGDLS and CDR2 YYNGEE. This CDR3 has 16 amino acids. V was pared by 0 bases and J by 4 bases, with 8 bases of the junction left unmatched. CDR3 nucleotide sequence: TGTGCCAGCAGCGTAGCTGGGACTAGTGGTAGAGAGACCCAGTACTTC. It codes for CASSVAGTSGRETQYF.

This clonotype showed up just once. The chain couples TRBV20-1 to TRBJ1-6, with 7 bases aligning to TRBD1. The CDR3 contains 15 residues. CDR1 and CDR2 from the germline V gene are DFQATT and SNEGSKA (reference sequence). With V trimmed by 2 bases and J by 0 bases, 1 base remained unmatched. The CDR3 DNA reads as TGCAGTGCTAGAAGGGACAGCTCCTATAATTCACCCCTCCACTTT. Residues: CSARRDSSYNSPLHF.

The J gene is TRBJ1-5, the V gene TRBV7-2; no firm D call. Per germline, CDR1 SGHTA and CDR2 FQGNSA. CDR3 length: 13 residues. V was cut by 3 bases and J by 1 base, with 4 bases left in between. Here the CDR3 DNA reads TGTGCCAGCAGCTTTAACAGCAATCAGCCCCAGCATTTT. Translation: CASSFNSNQPQHF.

The chain uses TRBV7-9 and TRBJ1-2; D possibly corresponds to TRBD1 (6 bases). V shed 2 bases and J shed 7 bases, with 17 bases lying between them. This CDR3 comprises 15 residues. Germline V gene lookup returns CDR1 SEHNR and CDR2 FQNEAQ (reference sequence). This CDR3 is CASSLPLTGYGGYTF. The CDR3, as DNA: TGTGCCAGCAGCTTACCGCTTACAGGGTACGGTGGCTACACCTTC.

This sequence joins TRBV15 and TRBJ1-5; D possibly corresponds to TRBD1 (6 bases). The germline gives CDR1 LNHNV, CDR2 YYDKDF (reference sequence). Trimming cost V 5 bases and J 3 bases, with 11 bases left between them. This CDR3 is 14 amino acids long. The CDR3 coding sequence is TGTGCCACCAGCGGGGGGGGCAACAATCAGCCCCAGCATTTT. Translating it yields CATSGGGNNQPQHF.

The rearrangement uses TRBV4-2 and TRBJ1-1; D is ambiguous. The CDR3 totals 15 residues. V was clipped by 2 bases and J by 2 bases, with 12 bases between them. Per the germline V gene, CDR1 is LGHNA and CDR2 is YNFKEQ. CDR3: CASSQSSQDNTEAFF. DNA for the CDR3: TGTGCCAGCAGCCAATCCTCGCAGGATAACACTGAAGCTTTCTTT.